This T cell receptor beta chain is from a study of blood T cell repertoires in COVID-19. Some clones are missing from TCRdb's copy, which holds only in-frame ones; the method was immunoSEQ multiplex PCR. The table lists roughly 80,000 clones, roughly nine tenths of them singletons. The sample was peripheral blood. The clonotype comes from a human donor in a cohort sampled during active COVID-19.

The CDR3 region has the DNA TGTGCCAGCAGTGAAGGATGGGGGGGGGTTAACAATGAGCAGTTCTTC. As protein: CASSEGWGGVNNEQFF. The gene calls are TRBV6-1 and TRBJ2-1; TRBD2 matches 7 bases. CDR3 size: 16 residues. V was pared by 1 base and J by 5 bases, with 8 bases of the junction left unmatched. The germline gives CDR1 MNHNS, CDR2 SASEGT.